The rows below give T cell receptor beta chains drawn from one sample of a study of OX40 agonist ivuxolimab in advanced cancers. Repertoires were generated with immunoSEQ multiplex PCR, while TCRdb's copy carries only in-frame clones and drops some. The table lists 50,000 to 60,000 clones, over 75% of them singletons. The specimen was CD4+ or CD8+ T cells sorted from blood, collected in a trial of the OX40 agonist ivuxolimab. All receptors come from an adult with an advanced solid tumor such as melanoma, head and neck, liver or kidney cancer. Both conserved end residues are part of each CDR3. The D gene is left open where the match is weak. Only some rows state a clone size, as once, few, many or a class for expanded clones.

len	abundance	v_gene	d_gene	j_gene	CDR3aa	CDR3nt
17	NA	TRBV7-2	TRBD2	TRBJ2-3	CASSLVGTSGASDTQYF	TGTGCCAGCAGCTTAGTGGGGACTAGCGGGGCATCAGATACGCAGTATTTT
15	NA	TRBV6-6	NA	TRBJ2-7	CASSYVVQLSYEQYF	TGTGCCAGCAGTTACGTCGTTCAACTCTCCTACGAGCAGTACTTC
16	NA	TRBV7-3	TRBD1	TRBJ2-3	CASSAFTGGSGNTQYF	TGTGCCAGCAGCGCCTTCACAGGGGGGTCGGGTAATACGCAGTATTTT
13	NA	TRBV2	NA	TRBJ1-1	CASTQGWNTEAFF	TGTGCCAGCACCCAAGGGTGGAACACTGAAGCTTTCTTT
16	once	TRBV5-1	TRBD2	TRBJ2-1	CASKLRGSQAGGEQFF	TGCGCCAGCAAGTTGAGGGGTTCACAAGCGGGAGGTGAGCAGTTCTTC
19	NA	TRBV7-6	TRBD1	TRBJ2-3	CASSFRDRETLADTDTQYF	TGTGCCAGCAGCTTCCGGGACAGGGAGACTTTAGCAGACACAGATACGCAGTATTTT
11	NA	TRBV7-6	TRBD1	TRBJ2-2	CASSLGQALFF	TGTGCCAGCAGCCTGGGACAGGCACTGTTTTTT
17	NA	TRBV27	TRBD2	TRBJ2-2	CASSSGGLGLNTGELFF	TGTGCCAGCAGTTCGGGAGGGTTGGGGCTGAACACCGGGGAGCTGTTTTTT
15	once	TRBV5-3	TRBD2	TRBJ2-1	CARSPTSGAYNEQFF	TGTGCCAGAAGCCCTACTAGCGGCGCCTACAATGAGCAGTTCTTC
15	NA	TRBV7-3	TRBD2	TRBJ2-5	CASSYQAGAGETQYF	TGTGCCAGCAGTTACCAAGCGGGAGCTGGAGAGACCCAGTACTTC
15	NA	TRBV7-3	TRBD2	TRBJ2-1	CASSLGGGSYNEQFF	TGTGCCAGCAGCTTAGGCGGGGGATCCTACAATGAGCAGTTCTTC
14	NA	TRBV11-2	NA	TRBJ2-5	CASSLEWTQETQYF	TGTGCCAGCAGCTTAGAATGGACACAAGAGACCCAGTACTTC
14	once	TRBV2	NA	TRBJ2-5	CASNTGRLQETQYF	TGTGCCAGCAATACAGGGAGGCTCCAAGAGACCCAGTACTTC
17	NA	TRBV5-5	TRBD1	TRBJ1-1	CASSSRSRTGRETEAFF	TGTGCCAGCAGCTCCCGGTCTCGGACAGGTCGAGAAACTGAAGCTTTCTTT
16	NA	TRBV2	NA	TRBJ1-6	CASSRGPSSYNSPLHF	TGTGCCAGCAGTCGGGGGCCCAGCTCCTATAATTCACCCCTCCACTTT
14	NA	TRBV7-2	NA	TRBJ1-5	CASSLGRSHQPQHF	TGTGCCAGCAGCTTAGGCAGAAGCCATCAGCCCCAGCATTTT
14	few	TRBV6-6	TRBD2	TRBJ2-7	CASSYLAGDGEQYF	TGTGCCAGCAGTTATCTAGCGGGGGATGGCGAGCAGTACTTC
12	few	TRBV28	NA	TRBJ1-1	CASSLSRLEAFF	TGTGCCAGCAGTTTATCTAGATTAGAAGCTTTCTTT
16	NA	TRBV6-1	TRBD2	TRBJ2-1	CASSEGGSIGYNEQFF	TGTGCCAGCAGTGAGGGCGGGAGCATAGGGTACAATGAGCAGTTCTTC
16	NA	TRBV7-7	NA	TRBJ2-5	CASSPTSTGQGETQYF	TGTGCTAGCAGCCCAACCTCGACAGGCCAAGGGGAGACCCAGTACTTC
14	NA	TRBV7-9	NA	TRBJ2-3	CASSLSWSTDTQYF	TGTGCCAGCAGCTTAAGTTGGAGCACAGATACGCAGTATTTT
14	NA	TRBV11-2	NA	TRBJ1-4	CASSQRQAGEKLFF	TGTGCCAGCAGCCAGCGACAGGCAGGCGAAAAACTGTTTTTT
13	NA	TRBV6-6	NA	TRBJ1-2	CASSLDGNYGYTF	TGTGCCAGCAGCCTGGACGGCAACTATGGCTACACCTTC
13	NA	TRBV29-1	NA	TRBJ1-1	CSGQRDWGTEAFF	TGCAGCGGACAGAGGGATTGGGGCACTGAAGCTTTCTTT
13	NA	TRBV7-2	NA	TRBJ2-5	CASSSQGGETQYF	TGTGCCAGCAGCTCACAGGGAGGAGAGACCCAGTACTTC
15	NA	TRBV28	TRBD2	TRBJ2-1	CASSPIAGVDNEQFF	TGTGCCAGCAGTCCTATAGCGGGAGTCGACAATGAGCAGTTCTTC
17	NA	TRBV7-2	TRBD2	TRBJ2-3	CASSPGLRGGGADTQYF	TGTGCCAGCAGCCCCGGCCTGCGGGGCGGGGGGGCAGATACGCAGTATTTT
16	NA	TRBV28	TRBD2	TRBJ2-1	CASRPASGRAGNEQFF	TGTGCCAGCAGGCCGGCTAGCGGGAGGGCGGGCAATGAGCAGTTCTTC
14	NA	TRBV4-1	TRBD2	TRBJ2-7	CASSQVAGGYEQYF	TGCGCCAGCAGCCAAGTAGCGGGAGGATACGAGCAGTACTTC
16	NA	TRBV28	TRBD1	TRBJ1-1	CASRLRTGGPNTEAFF	TGTGCCAGCAGGCTCAGGACAGGGGGCCCGAACACTGAAGCTTTCTTT
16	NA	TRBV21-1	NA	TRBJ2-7	CASSSPRTSGVYEQYF	TGTGCCAGCAGCAGTCCCCGGACTAGCGGGGTCTACGAGCAGTACTTC
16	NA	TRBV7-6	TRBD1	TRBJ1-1	CASSLDAGRGLPEAFF	TGTGCCAGCAGCTTAGATGCGGGCAGGGGGCTCCCTGAAGCTTTCTTT
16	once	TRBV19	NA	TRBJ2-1	CASSIGTSSSYNEQFF	TGTGCCAGTAGTATTGGGACATCGAGCTCCTACAATGAGCAGTTCTTC
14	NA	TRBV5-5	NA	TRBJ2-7	CASSLGQFTYEQYF	TGTGCCAGCAGCTTGGGACAGTTCACCTACGAGCAGTACTTC
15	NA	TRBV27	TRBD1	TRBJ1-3	CASSSGTGAGNTIYF	TGTGCCAGCAGTAGTGGGACAGGGGCAGGAAACACCATATATTTT
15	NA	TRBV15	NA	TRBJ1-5	CATSPRGQIEQPQHF	TGTGCCACCAGCCCCCGAGGGCAGATAGAGCAGCCCCAGCATTTT
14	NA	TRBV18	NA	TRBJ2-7	CASSPGLPLSEQYF	TGTGCCAGCTCACCGGGCCTTCCCTTGAGCGAGCAGTACTTC
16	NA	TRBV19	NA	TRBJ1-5	CASSIFRGTNFQPQHF	TGTGCCAGTAGTATTTTCCGGGGGACGAATTTCCAGCCCCAGCATTTT
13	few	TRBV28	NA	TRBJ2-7	CASSLRGPYEQYF	TGTGCCAGCAGTTTACGCGGCCCGTACGAGCAGTACTTC
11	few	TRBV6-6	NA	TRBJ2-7	CASMAAYEQYF	TGTGCCAGCATGGCAGCCTACGAGCAGTACTTC
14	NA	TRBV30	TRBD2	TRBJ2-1	CAWTASGFNNEQFF	TGTGCCTGGACAGCTAGCGGGTTCAACAATGAGCAGTTCTTC
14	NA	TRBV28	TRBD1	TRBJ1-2	CASSLDRSNYGYTF	TGTGCCAGCAGTCTGGACAGGAGTAACTATGGCTACACCTTC
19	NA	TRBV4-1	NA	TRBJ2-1	CASSQEFGSTRGDYNEQFF	TGCGCCAGCAGCCAAGAGTTTGGATCGACTCGAGGGGACTACAATGAGCAGTTCTTC
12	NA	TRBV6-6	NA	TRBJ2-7	CASGQEGGEQYF	TGTGCCAGCGGCCAGGAGGGGGGCGAGCAGTACTTC
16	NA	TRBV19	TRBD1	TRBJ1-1	CASSTPTGAVVTEAFF	TGTGCCAGTAGTACCCCGACAGGGGCGGTTGTCACTGAAGCTTTCTTT
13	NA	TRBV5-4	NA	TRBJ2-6	CASSTSGANVLTF	TGTGCCAGCAGCACCTCTGGGGCCAACGTCCTGACTTTC
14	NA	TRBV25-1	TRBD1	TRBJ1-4	CASSFTGAGEKLFF	TGTGCCAGCAGCTTTACAGGGGCAGGGGAAAAACTGTTTTTT
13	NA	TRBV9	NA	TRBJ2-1	CASSVGQYNEQFF	TGTGCCAGCAGCGTTGGACAGTACAATGAGCAGTTCTTC
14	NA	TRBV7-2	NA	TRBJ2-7	CASSPGLLPYEQYF	TGTGCCAGCAGCCCCGGACTACTACCCTACGAGCAGTACTTC
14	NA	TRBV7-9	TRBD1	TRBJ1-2	CASSLRGDSYGYTF	TGTGCCAGCAGCTTAAGGGGGGACAGCTATGGCTACACCTTC
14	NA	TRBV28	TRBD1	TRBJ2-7	CASSLLTGGIKQYF	TGTGCCAGCAGTTTATTGACAGGGGGCATTAAGCAGTACTTC
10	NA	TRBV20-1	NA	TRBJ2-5	CSPPQETQYF	TGCAGTCCACCCCAAGAGACCCAGTACTTC
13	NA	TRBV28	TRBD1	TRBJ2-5	CASSSTGKETQYF	TGTGCCAGCAGTTCGACAGGGAAAGAGACCCAGTACTTC
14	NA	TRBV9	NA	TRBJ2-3	CASSLRTGTDTQYF	TGTGCCAGCAGCCTAAGGACGGGAACAGATACGCAGTATTTT
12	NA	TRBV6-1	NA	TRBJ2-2	CASSEGVGELFF	TGTGCCAGCAGTGAAGGCGTCGGGGAGCTGTTTTTT
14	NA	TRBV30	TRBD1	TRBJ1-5	CAMDRGLSNQPQHF	TGTGCCATGGACAGGGGGCTGAGCAATCAGCCCCAGCATTTT
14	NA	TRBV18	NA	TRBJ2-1	CASSPPDGNNEQFF	TGTGCCAGCTCACCACCCGACGGAAACAATGAGCAGTTCTTC
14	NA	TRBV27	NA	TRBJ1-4	CASSFNWGYEKLFF	TGTGCCAGCAGTTTTAACTGGGGGTATGAAAAACTGTTTTTT
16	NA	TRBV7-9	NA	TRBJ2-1	CASSPRLLDREDEQFF	TGTGCCAGCAGCCCACGCCTACTAGACAGGGAGGATGAGCAGTTCTTC